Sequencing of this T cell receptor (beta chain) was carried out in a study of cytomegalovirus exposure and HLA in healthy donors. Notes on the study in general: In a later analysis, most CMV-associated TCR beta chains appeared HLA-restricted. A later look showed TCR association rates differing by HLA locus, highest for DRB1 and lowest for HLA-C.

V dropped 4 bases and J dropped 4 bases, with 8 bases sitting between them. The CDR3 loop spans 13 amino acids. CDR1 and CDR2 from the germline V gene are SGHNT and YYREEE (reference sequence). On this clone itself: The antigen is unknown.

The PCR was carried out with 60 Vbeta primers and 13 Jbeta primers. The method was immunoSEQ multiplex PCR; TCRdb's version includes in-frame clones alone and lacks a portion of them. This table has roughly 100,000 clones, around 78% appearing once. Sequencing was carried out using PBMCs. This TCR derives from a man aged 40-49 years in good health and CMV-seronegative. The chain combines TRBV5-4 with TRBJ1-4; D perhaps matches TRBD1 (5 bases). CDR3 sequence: CASSVDSNEKLFF. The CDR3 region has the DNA TGTGCCAGCAGCGTAGACAGTAATGAAAAACTGTTTTTT.